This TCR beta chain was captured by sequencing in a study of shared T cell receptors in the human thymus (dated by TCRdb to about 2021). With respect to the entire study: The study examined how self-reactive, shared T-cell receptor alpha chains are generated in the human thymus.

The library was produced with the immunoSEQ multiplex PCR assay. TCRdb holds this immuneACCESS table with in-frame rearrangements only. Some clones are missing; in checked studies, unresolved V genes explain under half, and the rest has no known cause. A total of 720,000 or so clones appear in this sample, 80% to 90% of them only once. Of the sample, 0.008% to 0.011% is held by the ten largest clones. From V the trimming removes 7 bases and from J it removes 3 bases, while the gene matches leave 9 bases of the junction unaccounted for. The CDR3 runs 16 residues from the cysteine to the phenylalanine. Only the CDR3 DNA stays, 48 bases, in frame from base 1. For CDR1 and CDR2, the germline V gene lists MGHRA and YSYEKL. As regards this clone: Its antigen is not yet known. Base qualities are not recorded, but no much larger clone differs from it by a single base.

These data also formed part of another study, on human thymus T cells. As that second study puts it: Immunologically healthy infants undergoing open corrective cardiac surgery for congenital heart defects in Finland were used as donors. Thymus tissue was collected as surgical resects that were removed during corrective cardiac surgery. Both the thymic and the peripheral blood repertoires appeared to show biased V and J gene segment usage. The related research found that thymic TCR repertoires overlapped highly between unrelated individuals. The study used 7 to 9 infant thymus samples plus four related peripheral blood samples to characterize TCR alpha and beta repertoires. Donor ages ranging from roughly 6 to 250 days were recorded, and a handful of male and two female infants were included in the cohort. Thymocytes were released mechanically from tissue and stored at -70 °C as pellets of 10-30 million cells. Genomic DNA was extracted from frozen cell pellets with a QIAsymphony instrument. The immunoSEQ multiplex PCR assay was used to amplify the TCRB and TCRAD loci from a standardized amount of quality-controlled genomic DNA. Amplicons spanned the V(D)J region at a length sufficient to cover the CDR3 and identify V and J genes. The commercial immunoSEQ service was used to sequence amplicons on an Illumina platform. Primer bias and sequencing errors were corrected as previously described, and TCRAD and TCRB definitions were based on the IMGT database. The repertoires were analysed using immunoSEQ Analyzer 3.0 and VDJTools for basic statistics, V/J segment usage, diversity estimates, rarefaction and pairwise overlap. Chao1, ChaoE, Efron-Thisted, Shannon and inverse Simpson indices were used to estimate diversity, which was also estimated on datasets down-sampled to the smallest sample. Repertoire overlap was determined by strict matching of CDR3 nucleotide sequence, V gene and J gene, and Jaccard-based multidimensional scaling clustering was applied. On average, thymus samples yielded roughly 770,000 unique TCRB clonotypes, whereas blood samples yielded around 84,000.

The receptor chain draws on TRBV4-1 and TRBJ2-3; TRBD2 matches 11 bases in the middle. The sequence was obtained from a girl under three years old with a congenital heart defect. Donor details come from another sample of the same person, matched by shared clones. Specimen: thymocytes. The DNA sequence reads TGCGCCAGCACCTTAGCGGGGGGGCTTCGGACAGATACGCAGTATTTT. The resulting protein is CASTLAGGLRTDTQYF.